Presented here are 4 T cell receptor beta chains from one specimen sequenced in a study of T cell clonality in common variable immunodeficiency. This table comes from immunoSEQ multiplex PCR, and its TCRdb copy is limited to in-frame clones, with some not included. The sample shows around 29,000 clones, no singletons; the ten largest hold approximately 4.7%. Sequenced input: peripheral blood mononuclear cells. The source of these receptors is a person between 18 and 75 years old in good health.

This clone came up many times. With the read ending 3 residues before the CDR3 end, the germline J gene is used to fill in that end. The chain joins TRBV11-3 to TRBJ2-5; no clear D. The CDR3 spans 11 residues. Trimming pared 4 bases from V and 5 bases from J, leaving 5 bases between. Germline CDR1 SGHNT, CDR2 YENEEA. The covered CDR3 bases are TGTGCCAGCAGCTCTACGGAGACC. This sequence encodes CASSSTET. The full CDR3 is CASSSTETQYF.

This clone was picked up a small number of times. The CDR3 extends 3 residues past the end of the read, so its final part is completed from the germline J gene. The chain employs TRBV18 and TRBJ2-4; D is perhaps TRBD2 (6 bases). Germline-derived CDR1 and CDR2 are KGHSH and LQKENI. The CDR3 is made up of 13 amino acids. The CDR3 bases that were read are TGTGCCAGCTCACCAGACGGGGGTTATGGT. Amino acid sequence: CASSPDGGYG. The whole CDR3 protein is CASSPDGGYGQYF.

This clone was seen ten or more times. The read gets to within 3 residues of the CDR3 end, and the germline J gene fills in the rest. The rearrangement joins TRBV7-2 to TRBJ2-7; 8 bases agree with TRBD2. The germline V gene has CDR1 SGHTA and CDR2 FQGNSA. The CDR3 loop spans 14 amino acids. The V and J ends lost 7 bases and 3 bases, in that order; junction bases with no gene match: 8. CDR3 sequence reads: CASIYGGGDYEQYF. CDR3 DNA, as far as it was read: TGTGCCAGCATCTACGGGGGGGGAGACTACGAG.

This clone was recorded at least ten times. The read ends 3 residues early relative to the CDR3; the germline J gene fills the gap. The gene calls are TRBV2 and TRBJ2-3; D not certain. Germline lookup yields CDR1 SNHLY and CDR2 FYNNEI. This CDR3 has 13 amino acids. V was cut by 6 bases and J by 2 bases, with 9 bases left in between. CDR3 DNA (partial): TGTGCCAGCAGCGCAGAATTCACAGATACG. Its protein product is CASSAEFTDT. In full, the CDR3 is CASSAEFTDTQYF.